This T cell receptor beta chain was sequenced in a study of T cell responses to AZD1222 COVID-19 vaccine. TCRdb keeps only in-frame clones here, not all; method: immunoSEQ multiplex PCR. The sample holds some 140,000 clones, around 92% seen once. Germline lookup yields CDR1 SGHTA and CDR2 FQGNSA. This CDR3 region has 15 residues. Trimming pared 4 bases from V and 0 bases from J, leaving 11 bases between. General study findings and limits: In a largely white British group with more females than males, clonal diversity was possibly underestimated. Vaccine-related CD4 TCRs covered spike, predominating at 160-218 and 743-854. Recipients of AZD1222 seropositive at baseline numbered only 6 or 7. Spike-specific TCR breadth and depth rose after two AZD1222 doses.

As for this clone: Its antigen is unidentified.

The TCR sequence derives from an adult who received the AZD1222 COVID-19 vaccine. J is TRBJ2-3 and V is TRBV7-2; no firm D call. The source material was peripheral blood, sampled 28 days after the second AZD1222 dose. CDR3 in DNA: TGTGCCAGCAGCTCCGCGGACCGTAGCACAGATACGCAGTATTTT. This codes for CASSSADRSTDTQYF.